This TCR beta chain was documented in a study of blood T cell repertoires in COVID-19. At the level of the study: Whether acute or convalescent, the COVID-19 samples came from the United States, Italy and Spain.

There are 14 residues in the CDR3. V lost 4 bases to trimming and J lost 4 bases; unmatched junction nucleotides: 4. Germline V lookup: CDR1 SGHNT, CDR2 YENEEA. In the authors' methods: It was from reference gene primer amplification that nucleated cell counts were estimated. Assay: immunoSEQ multiplex PCR; the TCRdb copy retains only in-frame clones and omits some. V, J and clone size were drawn from that table, and D and trimming were deduced from the DNA. The table lists about 370,000 clones, around 87% of them singletons. The chain carries TRBV11-3 and TRBJ2-5; TRBD2 aligns across 9 bases. The sample was peripheral blood. The sequence derives from a man aged 18-30 years with active or convalescent COVID-19. CDR3 sequence reads: CASSSRGGAETQYF. In DNA, the CDR3 is TGTGCCAGCAGCTCGCGGGGGGGTGCAGAGACCCAGTACTTC.